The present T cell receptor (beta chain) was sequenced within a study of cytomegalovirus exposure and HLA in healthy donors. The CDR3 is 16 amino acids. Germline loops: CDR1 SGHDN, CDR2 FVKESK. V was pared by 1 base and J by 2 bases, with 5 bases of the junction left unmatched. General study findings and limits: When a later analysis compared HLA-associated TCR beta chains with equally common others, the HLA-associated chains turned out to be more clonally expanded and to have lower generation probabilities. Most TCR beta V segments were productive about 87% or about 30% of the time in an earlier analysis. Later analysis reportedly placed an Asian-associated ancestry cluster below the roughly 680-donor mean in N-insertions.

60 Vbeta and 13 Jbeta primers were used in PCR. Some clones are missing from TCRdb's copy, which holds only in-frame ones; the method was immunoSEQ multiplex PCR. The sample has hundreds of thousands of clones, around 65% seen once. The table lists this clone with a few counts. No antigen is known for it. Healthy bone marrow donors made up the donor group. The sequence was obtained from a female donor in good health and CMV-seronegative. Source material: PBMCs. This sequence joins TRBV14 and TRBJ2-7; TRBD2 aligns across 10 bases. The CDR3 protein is CASSQGASGSPYEQYF. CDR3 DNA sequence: TGTGCCAGCAGCCAAGGGGCTAGCGGGAGCCCCTACGAGCAGTACTTC.